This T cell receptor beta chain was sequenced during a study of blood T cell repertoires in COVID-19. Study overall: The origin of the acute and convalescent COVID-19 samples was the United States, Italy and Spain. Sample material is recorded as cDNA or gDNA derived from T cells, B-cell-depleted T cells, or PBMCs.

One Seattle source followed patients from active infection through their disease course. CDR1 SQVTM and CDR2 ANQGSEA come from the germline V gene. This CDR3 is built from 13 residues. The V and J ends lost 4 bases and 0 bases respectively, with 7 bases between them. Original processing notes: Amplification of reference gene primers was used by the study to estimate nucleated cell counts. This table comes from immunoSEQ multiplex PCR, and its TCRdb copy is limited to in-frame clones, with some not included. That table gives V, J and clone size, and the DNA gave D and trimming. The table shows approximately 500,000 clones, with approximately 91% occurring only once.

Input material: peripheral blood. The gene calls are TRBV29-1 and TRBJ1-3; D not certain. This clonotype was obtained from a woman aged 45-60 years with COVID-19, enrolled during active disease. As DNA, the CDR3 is TGCAGCGTTGTTCCTTTCTCTGGAAACACCATATATTTT. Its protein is CSVVPFSGNTIYF.